This TCR beta chain came from a study of T cell repertoires in cytomegalovirus infection. Study-level background: Selected CMV epitopes included recently identified HLA-C-restricted ones as well as well-studied HLA-B-restricted ones. Carrying CMV and the relevant HLA type showed in public TCR beta signatures. Findings and limits, study-wide: The cumulative frequency of public TCR beta families distinguished individuals who carried CMV together with the relevant HLA. Dominating the ex vivo response were TCR beta clonotypes that were CMV-specific and HLA-C-restricted.

V shed 6 bases and J shed 0 bases, with 12 bases lying between them. This CDR3 comprises 15 residues. The V gene's germline CDR1 is SNHLY and CDR2 FYNNEI. Comment on this clonotype: Its antigen is still unknown.

TCRdb reprocessed the reads via MiXCR and lists one record per CDR3 protein. The sample consists of approximately 310,000 distinct CDR3 sequences, around a quarter of them appearing once. The sample here was cultured PBMCs, taken from culture after CMV antigen stimulation. The TCR sequence derives from a human donor in good health (CMV status not recorded). Some clones in this sample may be carry-over from other donors' samples. The V call is TRBV2, the J call TRBJ2-1; possibly TRBD2 for D (5 bases). CDR3 loop: CASREDASSYNEQFF. Here the CDR3 DNA reads TGTGCCAGCAGGGAGGACGCGAGCTCCTACAATGAGCAGTTCTTC.